Following are 8 T cell receptor beta chains from one sample sequenced in a study of blood T cell repertoires in COVID-19. Clones were sequenced by immunoSEQ multiplex PCR, and TCRdb holds only the in-frame ones, with some missing. The repertoire holds approximately 290,000 clones, approximately 90% seen once, with 0.75% to 0.9% in the top ten. Material: peripheral blood. These receptors were collected from a man aged 30 to 45 with acute or convalescent COVID-19.

The rearrangement links TRBV28 to TRBJ2-4, with 8 bases identical to TRBD2. V shed 1 base, J shed 0 bases, and the junction held 11 bases outside the gene matches. This CDR3 is 19 amino acids long. Germline V lookup: CDR1 MDHEN, CDR2 SYDVKM. The CDR3 bases are TGTGCCAGCAGTTTATATGCCCTAGCGGGCTCCCTAGCCAAAAACATTCAGTACTTC. Translation: CASSLYALAGSLAKNIQYF.

The chain carries TRBV5-4 and TRBJ1-2, with 11 bases fitting TRBD1. Trimming at V came to 4 bases and at J to 8 bases, leaving 7 bases not matched to a gene. CDR3 length: 14 amino acids. Germline V gene lookup returns CDR1 SGHNT and CDR2 YYREEE (reference sequence). Here the CDR3 reads CASSVGQGAGGYTF. The CDR3 DNA follows: TGTGCCAGCAGCGTAGGACAGGGGGCGGGCGGCTACACCTTC.

This clone appeared a single time. CDR3 in amino acids: CAIGGDTQYF. CDR3 nucleotide sequence: TGTGCCATCGGAGGGGATACGCAGTATTTT. The chain joins TRBV6-6 to TRBJ2-3; D perhaps matches TRBD2 (6 bases). This CDR3 has 10 amino acids. Germline values: CDR1 MNHNY, CDR2 SVGAGI (reference sequence). V gave up 10 bases and J gave up 6 bases, with 8 bases separating them.

V gene TRBV11-1 combines with J gene TRBJ1-1; D may be TRBD1 (5 bases). The CDR3 contains 16 residues. Germline V CDR1 and CDR2: SGHAT, FQDESV (reference sequence). The V end was cut by 5 bases, the J end by 4 bases, with 20 bases between. In nucleotides, the CDR3 is TGTGCCAGCAGCCCCCGGACCCAGTTCGGGGGCACTGAAGCTTTCTTT. It yields the protein CASSPRTQFGGTEAFF.

The chain carries TRBV5-1 and TRBJ2-1, with TRBD1 identical over 9 bases. Trimming took 0 bases from V and 8 from J; bases not matched to a gene: 12. CDR1 is SGHRS and CDR2 is YFSETQ in the germline V gene. This CDR3 spans 17 amino acids. CDR3 residues: CASSLAPADRGMDEQFF. The CDR3 bases are TGCGCCAGCAGCTTGGCACCGGCGGACAGGGGTATGGATGAGCAGTTCTTC.

This clone occurred once. This rearrangement joins TRBV19 to TRBJ2-1; D is ambiguous. V was cut by 4 bases and J by 5 bases, with 12 bases left in between. The CDR3 has 14 residues. Germline V gene data show CDR1 as LNHDA and CDR2 as SQIVND (reference sequence). The CDR3 sequence: CASSSGRVDNEQFF. Written as DNA, the CDR3 is TGTGCCAGTAGTAGCGGCCGAGTGGACAATGAGCAGTTCTTC.

This rearrangement joins TRBV29-1 to TRBJ1-2; possible D gene TRBD1, 5 bases. Per the germline V gene, CDR1 is SQVTM and CDR2 is ANQGSEA. This CDR3 contains 12 residues. Deletions cut 4 bases from V and 7 bases from J, with 13 bases between. The CDR3 region has the DNA TGCAGCGTTGGTATCAGGGAGGGTGGCTACACCTTC. Translation: CSVGIREGGYTF.

This chain connects TRBV28 to TRBJ1-1; possibly TRBD1 for D (5 bases). V lost 0 bases and J 4 bases, leaving 6 bases between the germline ends. Per the germline V gene, CDR1 is MDHEN and CDR2 is SYDVKM. This CDR3 has 13 amino acids. The CDR3 spells CASSLWGGTEAFF. In nucleotides, the CDR3 is TGTGCCAGCAGTTTATGGGGGGGCACTGAAGCTTTCTTT.